This T cell receptor (beta chain) came from a study of cytomegalovirus exposure and HLA in healthy donors. Study-level background: The 120 or so validation repertoires used a platform that matched the one used for the roughly 650 first-cohort repertoires, as a later analysis reported. Regarding the study as a whole: Altogether, about 160 TCR beta chains were recorded as cytomegalovirus-associated. Through in vitro validation, a few CMV-associated chains were shown to be specific for CMV antigens. First-cohort TCR clusters were later found to tend to co-occur in the roughly 130 validation repertoires.

Assay used: immunoSEQ multiplex PCR; TCRdb lists only in-frame clones, some missing. The table shows about 56,000 clones, with around 93% occurring only once. As regards this clone: Antigen: not known.

The germline V gene has CDR1 MGHRA and CDR2 YSYEKL. Trimming cost V 1 base and J 0 bases; bases outside gene matches: 3. The CDR3 runs 18 residues. The sequence came from a young woman in good health and CMV-seropositive. The source material was PBMCs. The rearrangement joins TRBV4-1 to TRBJ2-4, with TRBD2 matching over 13 bases. The CDR3 loop is CASSQGLAGGLAKNIQYF. In DNA, the CDR3 is TGCGCCAGCAGCCAAGGACTAGCGGGGGGACTAGCCAAAAACATTCAGTACTTC.